One and the same sample provided the 6 T cell receptor beta chains below, sequenced in a study of regulatory T cells in long-lasting Graves disease (dated by TCRdb to the early 2020s). Sample time point, as interpreted from the label and publication: newly diagnosed GD, antithyroid drugs for less than 3 months. For both TCR sequencing and RNA sequencing, RNA was extracted from PBMCs in TRIzol. Library generation was performed with multiplex PCR. The instrument given in TCRdb is Illumina HiSeq 4000. TCR beta libraries were built with iRepertoire HTBI primers and Arm-PCR amplification of CDR3 regions. TCRdb cleaned the public reads at Q25 with fastp, built clones with MiXCR and kept in-frame beta chains. Rows with one shared CDR3 protein collapse into an entry with the most common genes and DNA. For this sample there are 350,000 to 400,000 distinct CDR3 sequences; roughly a sixth appear just once. Clones ranked in the top ten supply about a fifth of the sample.

The sequencing here drew on peripheral blood mononuclear cells (PBMCs), taken at new diagnosis, from a patient treated with antithyroid drugs. Source of these receptors: a female donor with Graves disease.

The chain links TRBV29-1 to TRBJ1-3; 7 bases match TRBD1. The ends lost 5 bases at V and 2 bases at J; junction bases unmatched: 0. The germline V gene has CDR1 SQVTM and CDR2 ANQGSEA. The CDR3 consists of 12 residues. The CDR3 nucleotides are TGCAGCGTTACAGGGGCTGGAAACACCATATATTTT. Residues: CSVTGAGNTIYF.

This clonotype was seen at least ten times. The gene calls are TRBV20-1 and TRBJ1-1; weak D call: TRBD1 (6 bases). Trimming removed 3 bases from V and 5 bases from J, with 16 bases in between. This CDR3 is built from 14 residues. CDR1 and CDR2 from the germline V gene are DFQATT and SNEGSKA (reference sequence). CDR3 sequence (DNA): TGCAGTGCTAGTCCCCCCCTTGGACAGACTGAAGCTTTCTTT. This sequence encodes CSASPPLGQTEAFF.

There are many counts of this clonotype. CDR3 amino acids: CSVGLAEQFF. The CDR3, as DNA: TGCAGTGTGGGCCTAGCGGAGCAGTTCTTC. V is TRBV20-1 and J is TRBJ2-1; D perhaps matches TRBD2 (6 bases). This CDR3 comprises 10 residues. V lost 7 bases to trimming and J lost 10 bases, with 11 bases between them. CDR1 is DFQATT and CDR2 is SNEGSKA in the germline V gene (reference sequence).

This clonotype was observed many times. This chain joins TRBV24-1 and TRBJ1-5, with 9 bases lining up with TRBD1. The CDR3 runs to 15 residues. V trimming: 3 bases; J trimming: 6 bases; junction bases outside the gene matches: 5. CDR1 is KGHDR, CDR2 SFDVKD, per germline. The CDR3 protein is CATSDPQTGGQPQHF. CDR3 sequence (DNA): TGTGCCACCAGTGATCCCCAGACAGGGGGTCAGCCCCAGCATTTT.

This clonotype was seen a few times. The genes are TRBV9 and TRBJ1-2, with 7 bases identical to TRBD1. The CDR3 is made up of 16 amino acids. The V and J ends lost 3 bases and 8 bases, in that order; junction bases with no gene match: 16. CDR1 and CDR2 from the germline V gene are SGDLS and YYNGEE. CDR3: CASSETPGTAFRGYTF. Written as DNA, the CDR3 is TGTGCCAGCAGCGAAACCCCCGGGACAGCTTTTAGGGGCTACACCTTC.

This clonotype was counted a few times. The chain combines TRBV6-1 with TRBJ1-5, with 9 bases matching TRBD1. This CDR3 region has 17 residues. Germline lookup yields CDR1 MNHNS and CDR2 SASEGT. The V segment lost 6 bases and the J segment 0 bases; nucleotides outside the gene matches: 9. CDR3: CASSHSGTGNSNQPQHF. The CDR3 coding sequence is TGTGCCAGCAGCCACTCTGGGACAGGGAATAGCAATCAGCCCCAGCATTTT.